This T cell receptor beta chain was observed in a study of blood T cell repertoires in COVID-19 (dated by TCRdb to 2019 to 2021). Background on the whole study: Collaborator samples came from the United States, Italy and Spain and covered acute and convalescent phases of COVID-19. The samples were drawn from two sources: the first 160 participants of the ongoing ImmuneRACE study, and over 950 subjects contributed by 6 global collaborators. Deeply sampled blood TCRbeta repertoires from subjects exposed to, actively infected with, or recovered from COVID-19 were included in the dataset. The material from the prospective study consisted of cDNA or gDNA derived from T cells, B-cell-depleted T cells, or PBMCs. The repertoires were released in a freely available public database intended as a resource for research on the immune response to SARS-CoV-2. Where available, HLA class I and class II types were taken from metadata supplied by the sample provider and were not determined by assay-based typing. Sample metadata almost always included a de-identified subject ID, COVID-19 status, age in years and sex. Summary of the overall study and its limitations: The amount of clinical and demographic metadata varied by source and participant and was provided uncurated.

About this clone itself: This clone's antigen is unknown. Base qualities are not provided; no much larger clone lies one nucleotide away.

Sequences LGHDT (CDR1) and YNNKEL (CDR2) are obtained from the germline V gene (reference sequence). For this chain, trimming is 6 bases at the V end and 5 bases at the J end, and the number of junction bases without a gene match is 8. From cysteine to phenylalanine, the CDR3 is 14 amino acids long. Only CDR3 DNA remains: 42 bases, in frame from the first base. In Seattle, one collaborating source enrolled patients while the infection was active and tracked those patients longitudinally over the course of disease. Whole blood was collected in K2EDTA tubes by collaborating institutions according to the institutions' own protocols. For TCRbeta analysis, collaborator samples were shipped as frozen whole blood, as isolated PBMCs, or as DNA extracted from either sample type. TCRbeta CDR3 regions were amplified from genomic DNA using the immunoSEQ Assay, a bias-controlled multiplex PCR. The authors' analysis ran thus. Within the assay, amplification of reference gene primers was used to estimate how many nucleated cells each sample contained. To quantify the absolute abundance of each unique TCRbeta CDR3 rearrangement, sequence reads were collapsed and filtered. Productive Simpson clonality was computed per sample as the square root of Simpson's diversity index over productive rearrangements. Here the immuneACCESS table is served through TCRdb, limited to in-frame sequences with V and J called. Missing clones are a known gap in these copies; in checked studies unresolved V genes cover under half, and the rest lacks a known reason. Clone size and the V and J calls come from that table; the DNA yielded D and trimming. The sample table shows approximately 300,000 clones, and about 90% are seen once. The leading ten clones occupy about 11% of the sample.

The rearranged segments are TRBV3-1 (or the pseudogene TRBV3-2) and TRBJ2-5; TRBD2 matches 8 bases in the middle. This TCR was sampled from a woman in her thirties with COVID-19, enrolled during active disease. The specimen sequenced was peripheral blood. The CDR3 sequence is CASRLSGSEETQYF. The nucleotides read TGTGCCAGCAGGTTGAGCGGGAGTGAGGAGACCCAGTACTTC.